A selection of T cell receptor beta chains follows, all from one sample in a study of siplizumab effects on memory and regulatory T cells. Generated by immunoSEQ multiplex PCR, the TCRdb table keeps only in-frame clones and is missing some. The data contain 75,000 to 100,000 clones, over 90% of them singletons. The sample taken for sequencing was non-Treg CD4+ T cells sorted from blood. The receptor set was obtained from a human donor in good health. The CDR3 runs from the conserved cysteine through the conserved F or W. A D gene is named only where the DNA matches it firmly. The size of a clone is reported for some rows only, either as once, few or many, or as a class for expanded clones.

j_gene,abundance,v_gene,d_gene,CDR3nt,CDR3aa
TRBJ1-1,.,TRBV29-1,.,TGCAGCGTTCAGACTAAAACAGGGACTGAAGCTTTCTTT,CSVQTKTGTEAFF
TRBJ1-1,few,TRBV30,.,TGTGCCTGGACGTCCCGGGTGTTCCGTCCACAGGGAAGGGAAGGAGCTTTCTTT,CAWTSRVFRPQGREGAFF
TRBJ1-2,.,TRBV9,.,TGTGCCAGCAGCGGGACAGCTAACTATGGCTACACCTTC,CASSGTANYGYTF
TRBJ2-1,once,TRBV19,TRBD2,TGTGCCAGTAGCCACGGGACTAGCGGGAGGGATGAGCAGTTCTTC,CASSHGTSGRDEQFF
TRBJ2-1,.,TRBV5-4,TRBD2,TGTGCCAGCAGCCGAGCGGGAGGGCCGGGGTACAATGAGCAGTTCTTC,CASSRAGGPGYNEQFF
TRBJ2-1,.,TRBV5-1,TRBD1,TGCGCCAGCAGCTTGGTGGTGGCAGGGGGCAATGAGCAGTTCTTC,CASSLVVAGGNEQFF
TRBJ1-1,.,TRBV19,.,TGTGCCAGTAGAAGAGACACTGAAGCTTTCTTT,CASRRDTEAFF
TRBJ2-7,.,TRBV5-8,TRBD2,TGTGCCAGCAGCTTGGGCAACCCGGGACTAGCTGGCGACGAGCAGTACTTC,CASSLGNPGLAGDEQYF
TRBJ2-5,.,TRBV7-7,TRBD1,TGTGCCAGCAGCGCTGGACAGGGGGCAAGAGAGCAGTACTTC,CASSAGQGAREQYF
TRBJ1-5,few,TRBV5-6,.,TGTGCCAGCAGTCGACAGGTCGGCGGTCAGCCCCAGCATTTT,CASSRQVGGQPQHF
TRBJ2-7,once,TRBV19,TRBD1,TGTGCCAGTAGTACGAAGGGGACAGGGTTGCACGAGCAGTACTTC,CASSTKGTGLHEQYF
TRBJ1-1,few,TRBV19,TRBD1,TGTGCCAGTACCCGGGACAGCTTGAGAACTTTCTTT,CASTRDSLRTFF
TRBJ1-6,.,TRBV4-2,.,TGTGCCAGCAGCGTTCGACTTTCCGATTCACCCCTCCACTTT,CASSVRLSDSPLHF
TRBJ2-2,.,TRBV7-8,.,TGTGCCAGCAGCTCGGCACCGGGACTGCGCCTTACCGGGGAGCTGTTTTTT,CASSSAPGLRLTGELFF
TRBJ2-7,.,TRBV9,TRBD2,TGTGCCAGCAGCCACCACCGGAGCGGGAGCTACGAGCAGTACTTC,CASSHHRSGSYEQYF
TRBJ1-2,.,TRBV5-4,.,TGTGCCAGCACCCCTAGCGGCAGAGCGAACTATGGCTACACCTTC,CASTPSGRANYGYTF
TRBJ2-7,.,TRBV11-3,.,TGTGCCAGCAGCACCGGGGACGGGTTCAAGCAGTACTTC,CASSTGDGFKQYF
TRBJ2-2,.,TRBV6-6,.,TGTGCCAGCACCCTCGGGGGAACTGCCACCGGGGAGCTGTTTTTT,CASTLGGTATGELFF
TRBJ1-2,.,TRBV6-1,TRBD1,TGTGCCAGCAGCAGCGGCGGGACAGGACACTATGGCTACACCTTC,CASSSGGTGHYGYTF
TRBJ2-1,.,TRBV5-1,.,TGCGCCAGCAGCTTGGGTTTTATTAGCGCGAGGACCTATGAGCAGTTCTTC,CASSLGFISARTYEQFF
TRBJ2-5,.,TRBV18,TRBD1,TGTGCCAGCTCACCAGCACAGGGGGAACAGACCCAGTACTTC,CASSPAQGEQTQYF
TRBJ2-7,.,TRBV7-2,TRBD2,TGTGCCAGCAGCTTCCCGGGACTAGCGGCCGACGAGCAGTACTTC,CASSFPGLAADEQYF
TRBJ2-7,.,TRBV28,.,TGTGCCAGCAGTTTGGTCGACAGGATTCTTGCCTACGAGCAGTACTTC,CASSLVDRILAYEQYF
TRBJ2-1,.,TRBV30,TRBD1,TGTGCCCGGGCAGGGGGCGGGACAGGGGGGGCTTTAAATGAGCAGTTCTTC,CARAGGGTGGALNEQFF
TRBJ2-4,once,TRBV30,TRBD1,TGTGCCTGGAGAGTGTTAGAGACAGGGGGCTGGAACATTCAGTACTTC,CAWRVLETGGWNIQYF
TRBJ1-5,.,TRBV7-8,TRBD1,TGTGCCAGCAGCCCGATTGGACAGGGCCCTCTCCATAAACAGCCCCAGCATTTT,CASSPIGQGPLHKQPQHF
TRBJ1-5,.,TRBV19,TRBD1,TGTGCCAGTAGTTCGTCCGGACAGGGAGTCGGCAATCAGCCCCAGCATTTT,CASSSSGQGVGNQPQHF